This paragraph covers one T cell receptor beta chain sequence. This record comes from a study of blood T cell repertoires in COVID-19. Study details: Donors in the United States, Italy and Spain gave samples during acute or convalescent COVID-19. PBMCs, B-cell-depleted T cells, or T cells were the source of the cDNA or gDNA that made up the material.

The table came from immunoSEQ multiplex PCR; TCRdb's copy has only in-frame clones and leaves some out. The sample holds approximately 400,000 clones, roughly 91% seen once. Recovered status in Cohort 3 required two negative PCRs, clearance, or symptom resolution. The CDR3 consists of 14 residues. Germline loops: CDR1 MGHDK, CDR2 SYGVNS. Trimming shortened V by 7 bases and J by 3 bases, and 15 bases separated the two germline ends. The sequence was collected from a woman between 18 and 30 years old who had recovered from COVID-19. Specimen: PBMCs or T cells enriched from blood (not recorded which). The rearrangement links TRBV25-1 to TRBJ2-5, with D unresolved. The CDR3 DNA reads TGTGCCAGCATCCGCGAGCCCATTGAAGAGACCCAGTACTTC. It specifies CASIREPIEETQYF.